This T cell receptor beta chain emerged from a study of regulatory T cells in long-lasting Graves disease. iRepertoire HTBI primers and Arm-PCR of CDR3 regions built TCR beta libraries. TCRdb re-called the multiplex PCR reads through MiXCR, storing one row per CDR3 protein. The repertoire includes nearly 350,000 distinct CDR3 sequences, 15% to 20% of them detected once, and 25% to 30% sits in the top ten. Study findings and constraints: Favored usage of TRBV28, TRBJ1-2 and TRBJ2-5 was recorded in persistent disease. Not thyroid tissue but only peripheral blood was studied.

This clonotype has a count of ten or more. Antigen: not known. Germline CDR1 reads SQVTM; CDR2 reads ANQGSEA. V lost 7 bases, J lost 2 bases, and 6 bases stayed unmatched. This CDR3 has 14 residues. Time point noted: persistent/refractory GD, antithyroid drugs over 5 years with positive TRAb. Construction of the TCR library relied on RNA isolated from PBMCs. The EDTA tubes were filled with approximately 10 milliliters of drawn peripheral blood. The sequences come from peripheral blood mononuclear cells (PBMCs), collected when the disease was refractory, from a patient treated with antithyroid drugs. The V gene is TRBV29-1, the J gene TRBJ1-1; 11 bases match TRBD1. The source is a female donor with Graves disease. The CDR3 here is CSADGQGANTEAFF. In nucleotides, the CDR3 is TGCAGCGCCGATGGACAGGGGGCAAACACTGAAGCTTTCTTT. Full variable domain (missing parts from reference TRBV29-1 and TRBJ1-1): SAVISQKPSRDICQRGTSLTIQCQVDSQVTMMFWYRQQPGQSLTLIATANQGSEATYESGFVIDKFPISRPNLTFSTLTVSNMSPEDSSIYLCSADGQGANTEAFFGQGTRLTVV.